The table lists the clone carrying this T cell receptor beta chain with many counts. cDNA specific to TCR beta was made from 450 to 500 ng of total RNA, with a constant-region primer employed for priming. Nested multiplex PCR, run for three rounds with slightly modified ARM-PCR, yielded TCR beta libraries. It was with TRBV1-TRBV30 forward primers and a C-beta reverse primer that the first two PCR rounds were run, at around 11 cycles each. TCRdb processed the multiplex PCR reads anew with MiXCR; each CDR3 protein has one entry. The table records 310,000 or so distinct CDR3 sequences, more than 55% of them present only once. Unsorted whole blood supplied the blood RNA, and germline DNA was isolated too. The sample is drawn from a study of tumor-infiltrating lymphocytes in primary liver carcinoma. About the research overall: Productive TCRbeta reads per sample were roughly 3.5 to 8 million, not differing by tissue.

This CDR3 contains 11 residues. CDR1 and CDR2 (germline): SGHAT, FQNNGV. Trimming shortened V by 5 bases and J by 2 bases, and 4 bases separated the two germline ends. The material sequenced was peripheral blood. The rearrangement links TRBV11-2 to TRBJ2-7; D remains ambiguous. The receptor comes from a woman aged 25 to 45 with primary liver carcinoma and hepatitis B virus infection. The CDR3: CASSLPYEQYF. The CDR3 DNA follows: TGTGCCAGCAGCCTCCCCTACGAGCAGTACTTC.